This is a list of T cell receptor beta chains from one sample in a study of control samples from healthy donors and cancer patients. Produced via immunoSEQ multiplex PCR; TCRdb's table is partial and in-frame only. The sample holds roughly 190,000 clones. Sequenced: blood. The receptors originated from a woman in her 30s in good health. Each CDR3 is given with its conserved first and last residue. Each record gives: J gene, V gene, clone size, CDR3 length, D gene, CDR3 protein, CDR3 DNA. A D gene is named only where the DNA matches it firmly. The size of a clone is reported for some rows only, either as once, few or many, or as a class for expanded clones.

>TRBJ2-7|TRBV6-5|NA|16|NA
CASSYSSAGGLWEQYF
TGTGCCAGCAGTTACTCGAGCGCAGGGGGACTGTGGGAGCAGTACTTC
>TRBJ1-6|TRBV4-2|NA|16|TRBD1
CASSQRGAGGNSPLHF
TGTGCCAGCAGCCAACGTGGGGCAGGGGGGAATTCACCCCTCCACTTT
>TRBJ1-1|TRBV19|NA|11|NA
CASRVQGGAFF
TGTGCCAGTAGGGTACAGGGCGGCGCTTTCTTT
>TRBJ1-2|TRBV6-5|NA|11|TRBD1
CASGTGDGYTF
TGTGCCAGCGGGACAGGGGATGGCTACACCTTC
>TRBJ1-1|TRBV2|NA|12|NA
CAPGGDSTEAFF
TGTGCCCCCGGGGGGGATAGCACTGAAGCTTTCTTT
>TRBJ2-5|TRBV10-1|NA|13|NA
CASTLDYQETQYF
TGCGCCAGCACCTTAGACTACCAAGAGACCCAGTACTTC
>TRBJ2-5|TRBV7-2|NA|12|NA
CASSAPKETQYF
TGTGCCAGCAGCGCCCCTAAGGAGACCCAGTACTTC
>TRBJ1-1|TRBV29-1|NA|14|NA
CSVEKIGGNTEAFF
TGCAGCGTTGAAAAAATTGGCGGTAACACTGAAGCTTTCTTT
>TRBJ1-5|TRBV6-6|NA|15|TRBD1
CASRDGQGGSQPQHF
TGTGCCAGCAGAGACGGACAGGGTGGCTCCCAGCCCCAGCATTTT
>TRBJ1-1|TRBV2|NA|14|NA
CASSEMAAYTEAFF
TGTGCCAGCAGTGAAATGGCAGCTTACACTGAAGCTTTCTTT
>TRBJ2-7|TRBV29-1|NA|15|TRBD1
CSVDSLTGDSYEQYF
TGCAGCGTTGATTCTTTGACAGGGGACTCCTACGAGCAGTACTTC
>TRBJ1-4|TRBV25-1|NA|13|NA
CASSERYNEKLFF
TGTGCCAGCAGTGAAAGATATAATGAAAAACTGTTTTTT
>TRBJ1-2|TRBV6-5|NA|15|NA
CASSYNLRANYGYTF
TGTGCCAGCAGTTACAATCTCAGAGCTAACTATGGCTACACCTTC
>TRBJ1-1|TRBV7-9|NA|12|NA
CASRDAGSGAFF
TGTGCCAGCAGGGATGCAGGGTCCGGGGCTTTCTTT
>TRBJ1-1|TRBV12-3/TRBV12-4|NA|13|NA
CASSLRGITEAFF
TGTGCCAGCAGTTTGCGGGGTATCACTGAAGCTTTCTTT
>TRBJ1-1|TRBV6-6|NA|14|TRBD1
CASLRRDRVDEAFF
TGTGCCAGCCTACGTCGGGACAGGGTTGATGAAGCTTTCTTT
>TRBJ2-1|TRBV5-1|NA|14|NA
CASSLPGSYNEQFF
TGCGCCAGCAGCTTGCCGGGCTCCTACAATGAGCAGTTCTTC
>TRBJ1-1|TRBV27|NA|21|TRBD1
CASSFRPTGGVPLHRNTEAFF
TGTGCCAGCAGTTTCCGCCCAACAGGGGGCGTCCCCCTTCACCGGAACACTGAAGCTTTCTTT
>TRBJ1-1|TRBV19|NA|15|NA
CASSPEAVRGPEAFF
TGTGCCAGTAGTCCTGAGGCTGTCAGGGGCCCTGAAGCTTTCTTT
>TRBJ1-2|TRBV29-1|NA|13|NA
CSVGGSPTYGYTF
TGCAGCGTTGGAGGCAGCCCGACCTATGGCTACACCTTC
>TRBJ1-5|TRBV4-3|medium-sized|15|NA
CASSQEVRRNQPQHF
TGCGCCAGCAGCCAAGAGGTGCGTCGCAATCAGCCCCAGCATTTT
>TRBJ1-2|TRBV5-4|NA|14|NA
CASRARESYYGYTF
TGTGCCAGCAGAGCGCGGGAATCTTACTATGGCTACACCTTC
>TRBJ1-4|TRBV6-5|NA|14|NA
CASRPGIANEKLFF
TGTGCCAGCAGGCCGGGGATAGCTAATGAAAAACTGTTTTTT
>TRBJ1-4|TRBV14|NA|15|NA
CASSQERGINEKLFF
TGTGCCAGCAGCCAAGAAAGGGGGATTAATGAAAAACTGTTTTTT
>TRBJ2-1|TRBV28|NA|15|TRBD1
CASRRRTGRESEQFF
TGTGCCAGCAGAAGACGGACAGGCCGAGAGAGTGAGCAGTTCTTC
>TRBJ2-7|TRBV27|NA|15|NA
CASRPGTTSSYEQYF
TGTGCCAGCAGACCCGGGACAACTAGCTCCTACGAGCAGTACTTC
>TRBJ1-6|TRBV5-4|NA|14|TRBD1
CASHSQGNPSPLHF
TGTGCCAGCCACTCACAGGGGAACCCTTCACCCCTCCACTTT
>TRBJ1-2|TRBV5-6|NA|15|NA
CASSLGAGISYGYTF
TGTGCCAGCAGCTTGGGAGCGGGGATAAGCTATGGCTACACCTTC
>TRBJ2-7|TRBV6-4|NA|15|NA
CARWVPSAGAYEQYF
TGTGCCAGATGGGTCCCATCTGCAGGGGCGTACGAGCAGTACTTC
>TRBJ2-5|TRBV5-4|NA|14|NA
CASSLGGREETQYF
TGTGCCAGCAGCTTGGGGGGTAGAGAAGAGACCCAGTACTTC
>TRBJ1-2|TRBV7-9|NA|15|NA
CASSSLGDHRYGYTF
TGTGCCAGCAGCTCTCTTGGGGACCACCGATATGGCTACACCTTC